The present T cell receptor (beta chain) was sequenced within a study of shared clonotypes between healthy human individuals. Repertoires were generated with immunoSEQ multiplex PCR, while TCRdb's copy carries only in-frame clones and drops some. This table has about 490,000 clones, over 70% appearing once. Germline CDR1 GTSNPN, CDR2 SVGIG (reference sequence). The CDR3 consists of 13 residues. V was pared by 0 bases and J by 9 bases, with 12 bases between. This clone was seen once. The TCR comes from a woman in her thirties or forties in good health. Some clones in this sample may be carry-over from other donors' samples. The chain combines TRBV30 with TRBJ2-4; D tentatively reads TRBD1 or TRBD2 (7 bases each). The sample taken for sequencing was PBMCs. The CDR3 DNA reads TGTGCCTGGAGTGTGGTCAGGGGGGGCATTCAGTACTTC. Amino acid sequence: CAWSVVRGGIQYF.